This T cell receptor beta chain is drawn from a study of blood T cell repertoires in COVID-19. The table came from immunoSEQ multiplex PCR; TCRdb's copy has only in-frame clones and leaves some out. The sample holds more than 65,000 clones, roughly 87% seen once. Germline CDR1 is SGHTA and CDR2 is FQGNSA. V was pared by 1 base and J by 5 bases, with 17 bases between. There are 16 residues in the CDR3. The rearrangement joins TRBV7-2 to TRBJ2-5; D unresolved. The sequence was obtained from a woman aged 80 or over with active or convalescent COVID-19. What was sequenced was peripheral blood. The CDR3 sequence: CASSLVRLPRTETQYF. The CDR3 DNA follows: TGTGCCAGCAGCTTAGTCCGACTCCCCAGAACGGAGACCCAGTACTTC. Using reference TRBV7-2 and TRBJ2-5 for the parts outside the CDR3, the full variable domain is GAGVSQSPSNKVTEKGKDVELRCDPISGHTALYWYRQSLGQGLEFLIYFQGNSAPDKSGLPSDRFSAERTGGSVSTLTIQRTQQEDSAVYLCASSLVRLPRTETQYFGPGTRLLVL.